These 30 T cell receptor beta chains came from one sample sequenced in a study of response to subunit inactivated influenza vaccine. TCRdb re-called the RT-PCR reads with MiXCR, one entry per CDR3 protein. This table holds roughly 650,000 distinct CDR3 sequences, approximately 15% found once. Sequencing was performed on PBMCs from blood, taken roughly 12 days after vaccination. The source is a man aged 45-65 years who received an inactivated influenza vaccine.

The table lists this clonotype with a few counts. The chain employs TRBV29-1 and TRBJ2-7, with D possibly being TRBD2 (6 bases). The CDR3 loop spans 11 amino acids. The germline V gene has CDR1 SQVTM and CDR2 ANQGSEA. V dropped 4 bases and J dropped 4 bases, with 8 bases sitting between them. The CDR3 reads CSVGGEYEQYF. In DNA, the CDR3 is TGCAGCGTTGGGGGGGAGTACGAGCAGTACTTC.

The CDR3 loop reads CASSRRTGRGSTDTQYF. The CDR3 DNA follows: TGTGCCAGCAGCCGCCGGACAGGGCGGGGTAGCACAGATACGCAGTATTTT. The genes are TRBV3-1 and TRBJ2-3; TRBD1 matches at 8 bases. The trim removed 4 bases at V and 0 bases at J, leaving 9 bases unmatched. The V gene's germline CDR1 is LGHDT and CDR2 YNNKEL (reference sequence). The CDR3 is 17 residues long.

This chain joins TRBV5-1 and TRBJ1-4; no clear D gene. Trimming removed 4 bases at V and 3 bases at J, with 16 bases between. This CDR3 spans 16 amino acids. CDR1 and CDR2 (germline): SGHRS, YFSETQ. The DNA of the CDR3 is TGCGCCAGCAGCCGAGGACGGCCTGCGGCTAATGAAAAACTGTTTTTT. This encodes CASSRGRPAANEKLFF.

This clonotype showed up just a few times. The CDR3 loop is CSARPLAQNQPQHF. CDR3 DNA: TGCAGTGCTAGACCCCTCGCACAGAATCAGCCCCAGCATTTT. The V call is TRBV20-1, the J call TRBJ1-5; D call uncertain. Germline CDR1 DFQATT, CDR2 SNEGSKA (reference sequence). Trimming removed 2 bases at V and 4 bases at J, with 12 bases between. The CDR3 runs to 14 residues.

This clonotype was found a few times. The chain carries TRBV28 and TRBJ2-1; no clear D. The CDR3 is 16 amino acids. Per germline, CDR1 MDHEN and CDR2 SYDVKM. The germline V and J ends were trimmed by 4 bases and 4 bases, with 17 bases remaining between them. CDR3 in DNA: TGTGCCAGCAGTTCCCCGACACGCTGGGGTTACAATGAGCAGTTCTTC. Translating it yields CASSSPTRWGYNEQFF.

This clonotype was picked up a small number of times. This chain connects TRBV10-3 to TRBJ1-6; 11 positions match TRBD1. With 3 bases clipped from V and 8 bases from J, the junction kept 3 bases outside the gene matches. Per germline, CDR1 ENHRY and CDR2 SYGVKD. This CDR3 region has 15 residues. For the CDR3, the DNA is TGTGCCATCAGTGAAAGGGACAGGGGGGATTCACCCCTCCACTTT. Translating gives CAISERDRGDSPLHF.

CDR3 sequence (DNA): TGTGCCAGCAGCGTAGGACCGAGCACAGGGGGCTACGAGCAGTACTTC. Its translation is CASSVGPSTGGYEQYF. The chain recombines TRBV9 with TRBJ2-7; TRBD1 matches 8 bases. J gave up 3 bases and V 0 bases, and 8 bases lay outside the gene matches. The CDR3 has 16 residues. Germline CDR1 SGDLS, CDR2 YYNGEE.

This clonotype came up a few times. The chain has TRBV6-2 or TRBV6-3 and TRBJ1-5; tentative D call: TRBD1 (5 bases). Germline CDR1 is MNHEY and CDR2 is SVGEGT. V dropped 6 bases and J dropped 0 bases, with 12 bases sitting between them. This CDR3 region has 15 residues. The CDR3 DNA reads as TGTGCCAGCAGCCTGACAGTTGATAGCAATCAGCCCCAGCATTTT. It specifies CASSLTVDSNQPQHF.

This clonotype was seen only a few times. The chain carries TRBV15 and TRBJ2-5; TRBD1 might be the D (6 bases). The CDR3 is made up of 13 amino acids. Germline V gene data show CDR1 as LNHNV and CDR2 as YYDKDF (reference sequence). Trimming stripped 4 bases from V and 5 bases from J, with 11 bases between. CDR3 residues: CATSNQRGETQYF. DNA of the CDR3: TGTGCCACCAGCAATCAGAGGGGGGAGACCCAGTACTTC. The variable domain in full, completed from reference TRBV15 and TRBJ2-5, reads DAMVIQNPRYQVTQFGKPVTLSCSQTLNHNVMYWYQQKSSQAPKLLFHYYDKDFNNEADTPDNFQSRRPNTSFCFLDIRSPGLGDTAMYLCATSNQRGETQYFGPGTRLLVL.

This clonotype was detected a few times. This chain uses TRBV5-1 with TRBJ2-7; D call uncertain. Trimming left V 7 bases short and J 0 bases short, with 17 bases between. CDR1 and CDR2 from the germline V gene are SGHRS and YFSETQ. The CDR3 has 15 amino acids. The CDR3 here is CASPQDGPSSYEQYF. DNA of the CDR3: TGCGCCAGCCCCCAAGACGGCCCAAGCTCCTACGAGCAGTACTTC.

The chain uses TRBV29-1 and TRBJ2-5; 15 positions agree with TRBD2. This CDR3 has 16 amino acids. CDR1 is SQVTM, CDR2 ANQGSEA, per germline. After removal of 1 base from V and 4 bases from J, the junction contained 4 bases not matched to a gene. For the CDR3, the DNA is TGCAGCGTTGAAGGGACTAGCGGGAGGGAGGGAGAGACCCAGTACTTC. This sequence encodes CSVEGTSGREGETQYF.

The table lists this clonotype with many counts. V and J are TRBV5-1 and TRBJ2-1; 9 nucleotides align to TRBD2. This CDR3 has 15 amino acids. V lost 4 bases to trimming and J lost 0 bases; unmatched junction nucleotides: 2. CDR1 SGHRS and CDR2 YFSETQ come from the germline V gene. Written as DNA, the CDR3 is TGCGCCAGCAGCGAAGCGGGAGGCTCCTACAATGAGCAGTTCTTC. Protein sequence: CASSEAGGSYNEQFF.

The V gene is TRBV20-1, the J gene TRBJ1-1; 9 nucleotides match TRBD1. Germline V gives CDR1 DFQATT, CDR2 SNEGSKA (reference sequence). The V segment lost 3 bases and the J segment 5 bases; nucleotides outside the gene matches: 4. The CDR3 is made up of 13 amino acids. As DNA, the CDR3 is TGCAGTGCTAGGGGGACAGGGCCTACTGAAGCTTTCTTT. It translates to CSARGTGPTEAFF.

This clonotype was detected a few times. The chain combines TRBV7-2 with TRBJ2-5; 8 nucleotides agree with TRBD1. CDR3 length: 16 residues. V trimming: 3 bases; J trimming: 5 bases; junction bases outside the gene matches: 11. Germline values: CDR1 SGHTA, CDR2 FQGNSA. The CDR3 DNA follows: TGTGCCAGCAGCTTGGGAGTACAGGGGGGCCAGGAGACCCAGTACTTC. This translates into CASSLGVQGGQETQYF.

This clonotype was detected a few times. The chain has TRBV4-1 and TRBJ2-1; TRBD2 matches 13 bases. The CDR3 covers 21 residues. CDR1 and CDR2 from the germline V gene are MGHRA and YSYEKL. V was pared by 0 bases and J by 0 bases, with 11 bases of the junction left unmatched. DNA for the CDR3: TGCGCCAGCAGCCAAGATATGCGGTTGAGACTAGCGGGGGGCTCCTACAATGAGCAGTTCTTC. Translated, it gives CASSQDMRLRLAGGSYNEQFF.

The V call is TRBV14, the J call TRBJ2-1; D call uncertain. The germline V gene encodes CDR1 SGHDN and CDR2 FVKESK. The CDR3 sequence is 13 residues long. Trimming shortened V by 0 bases and J by 10 bases, and 10 bases separated the two germline ends. DNA for the CDR3: TGTGCCAGCAGCCAAGATAGCCGTCGGGAGCAGTTCTTC. This translates into CASSQDSRREQFF.

This clonotype was observed many times. This rearrangement joins TRBV24-1 to TRBJ2-1; a possible D gene is TRBD2 (6 bases). Germline-derived CDR1 and CDR2 are KGHDR and SFDVKD. CDR3 length equals 15 residues. Trimming shortened V by 4 bases and J by 9 bases, and 18 bases separated the two germline ends. The CDR3 spells CATSDKSGWGGEQFF. Written as DNA, the CDR3 is TGTGCCACCAGTGACAAGAGCGGGTGGGGTGGTGAGCAGTTCTTC.

This clonotype has more than one count but fewer than ten. The chain employs TRBV29-1 and TRBJ2-1; the match to TRBD2 covers 8 bases. The CDR3 length is 13 residues. V lost 4 bases to trimming and J lost 5 bases; unmatched junction nucleotides: 4. From germline, CDR1 is SQVTM and CDR2 ANQGSEA. The CDR3 region is CSVGGRNHNEQFF. In DNA form, the CDR3 reads TGCAGCGTTGGCGGGAGGAACCACAATGAGCAGTTCTTC.

The rearrangement uses TRBV6-2 or TRBV6-3 and TRBJ1-5, with D uncertain. This CDR3 contains 15 residues. The germline V gene has CDR1 MNHEY and CDR2 SVGEGT. Trimming removed 1 base from V and 7 bases from J, with 14 bases in between. The CDR3 nucleotides are TGTGCCAGCAGTTACTTGCTGGGGAACGGACAGCCCCAGCATTTT. Protein product: CASSYLLGNGQPQHF.

The CDR3 region is CASRGGTTGGQPQHF. In DNA form, the CDR3 reads TGTGCCAGCAGGGGTGGGACAACAGGCGGTCAGCCCCAGCATTTT. The chain couples TRBV6-2 or TRBV6-3 to TRBJ1-5; a possible D gene is TRBD1 (6 bases). Germline CDR1 MNHEY, CDR2 SVGEGT. The CDR3 has 15 residues. V lost 6 bases, J lost 6 bases, and 18 bases lay in between.

This clonotype was picked up many times. The chain joins TRBV4-2 to TRBJ1-5, with 8 positions matching TRBD1. V was clipped by 0 bases and J by 11 bases; unmatched bases: 12. Germline lookup yields CDR1 LGHNA and CDR2 YNFKEQ. The CDR3 runs 16 residues. As DNA, the CDR3 is TGTGCCAGCAGCCAAGACTTAGTTGACAGGGGTCTGTCCCAGCATTTT. Translation gives CASSQDLVDRGLSQHF.

There are a few counts of this clonotype. This chain connects TRBV20-1 to TRBJ2-2, with D unresolved. The CDR3 is 14 amino acids. CDR1 is DFQATT and CDR2 is SNEGSKA in the germline V gene (reference sequence). Trimming stripped 4 bases from V and 3 bases from J, with 12 bases between. The CDR3 nucleotides are TGCAGTGCTAAGGCACCCGTGTACACCGGGGAGCTGTTTTTT. This codes for CSAKAPVYTGELFF.

This clonotype was detected a few times. The rearrangement links TRBV10-3 to TRBJ2-1; 9 nucleotides align to TRBD1. This CDR3 spans 14 amino acids. Germline V gene lookup returns CDR1 ENHRY and CDR2 SYGVKD. Germline trimming cut 4 bases from V and 5 bases from J; bases unmatched to any gene: 3. CDR3 sequence reads: CAISADRGDNEQFF. DNA of the CDR3: TGTGCCATCAGTGCTGACAGGGGGGACAATGAGCAGTTCTTC.

Concerning this clonotype itself: This clone may be a read error of a much larger clone one base away. Because the CDR3 is missing its conserved closing phenylalanine or tryptophan, this is likely a read error. The V gene is TRBV4-2, the J gene TRBJ2-3; D is possibly TRBD1 (5 bases). The CDR3 has 14 amino acids. Trimming took 0 bases from V and 6 from J, leaving 10 bases between them. The V gene's germline CDR1 is LGHNA and CDR2 YNFKEQ. Written as DNA, the CDR3 is TGTGCCAGCAGCCAAGATAGGGGCTCGGATACGCAGTATTTA. Translated: CASSQDRGSDTQYL.

This clonotype was recorded a few times. V gene TRBV6-2 or TRBV6-3 combines with J gene TRBJ1-5; TRBD1 might be the D (6 bases). The CDR3 sequence is 17 residues long. V was pared by 6 bases and J by 6 bases, with 24 bases between. The germline V gene encodes CDR1 MNHEY and CDR2 SVGEGT. CDR3 DNA sequence: TGTGCCAGCAGCCCCCGGCGGGGGCCAGAAGCGAGTCAGCCCCAGCATTTT. Translating gives CASSPRRGPEASQPQHF.

This clonotype turned up a few times. The V and J genes are TRBV7-9 and TRBJ2-3, with D hard to call. The CDR3 length is 15 residues. Trimming pared 1 base from V and 1 base from J, leaving 9 bases between. CDR1 is SEHNR, CDR2 FQNEAQ, per germline (reference sequence). CDR3 coding DNA: TGTGCCAGCAGCTTAGTCCTTTCAGGCACAGATACGCAGTATTTT. This translates into CASSLVLSGTDTQYF.

This clonotype was counted ten times or more. The genes are TRBV12-5 and TRBJ2-3; D gene ambiguous. Germline lookup yields CDR1 LGHNT and CDR2 FRNRAP. The V end was cut by 0 bases, the J end by 2 bases, with 15 bases between. The length of the CDR3 is 17 residues. CDR3 nucleotides: TGTGCTAGTGGTTTGGTAGAAGGCCCAGGCCCCACAGATACGCAGTATTTT. Its protein is CASGLVEGPGPTDTQYF.

This clonotype occurred a few times. The chain uses TRBV6-1 and TRBJ1-6, with TRBD1 identical over 8 bases. There are 13 residues in the CDR3. The junction had 5 bases not matched to a gene; V was cut back by 6 bases and J by 10 bases. Germline lookup yields CDR1 MNHNS and CDR2 SASEGT. The CDR3 coding sequence is TGTGCCAGCAGGGACAGGGTAGAGTCACCCCTCCACTTT. Translating it yields CASRDRVESPLHF.

A remark on this clonotype: Relative to the germline gene, one junction end is altered; a read error may explain this. The chain joins TRBV5-5 to TRBJ2-3, with 11 bases aligning to TRBD2. CDR1 SGHKS and CDR2 YYEKEE come from the germline V gene (reference sequence). The CDR3 loop spans 18 amino acids. CDR3 sequence reads: CASSLDRRTSGSPAVVDF. In DNA form, the CDR3 reads TGTGCCAGCAGCTTGGACCGGAGGACTAGCGGGTCTCCGGCAGTAGTGGATTTT.

The chain is built from TRBV20-1 and TRBJ2-7; D tentatively fits TRBD1 or TRBD2 (7 bases each). V lost 2 bases to trimming and J lost 4 bases, with 12 bases between them. The CDR3 has 13 amino acids. CDR1 is DFQATT and CDR2 is SNEGSKA in the germline V gene (reference sequence). CDR3 protein: CSARPAGQYEQYF. Here the CDR3 DNA reads TGCAGTGCTAGACCAGCGGGACAGTACGAGCAGTACTTC.